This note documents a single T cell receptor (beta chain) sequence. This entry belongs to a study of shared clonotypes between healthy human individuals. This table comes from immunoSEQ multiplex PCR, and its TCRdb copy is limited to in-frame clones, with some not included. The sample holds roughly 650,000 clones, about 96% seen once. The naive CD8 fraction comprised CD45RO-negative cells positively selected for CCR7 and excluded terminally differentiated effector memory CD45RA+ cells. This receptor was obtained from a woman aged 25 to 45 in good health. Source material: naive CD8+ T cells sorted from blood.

CDR3 DNA: TGTGCCACAAACAGGGGGATGAAGGCTTTCTTT. This encodes CATNRGMKAFF. The chain recombines TRBV19 with TRBJ1-1, with 8 bases matching TRBD1. The CDR3 has 11 residues. J gave up 11 bases and V 10 bases, and 9 bases lay outside the gene matches. CDR1 and CDR2 from the germline V gene are LNHDA and SQIVND (reference sequence).